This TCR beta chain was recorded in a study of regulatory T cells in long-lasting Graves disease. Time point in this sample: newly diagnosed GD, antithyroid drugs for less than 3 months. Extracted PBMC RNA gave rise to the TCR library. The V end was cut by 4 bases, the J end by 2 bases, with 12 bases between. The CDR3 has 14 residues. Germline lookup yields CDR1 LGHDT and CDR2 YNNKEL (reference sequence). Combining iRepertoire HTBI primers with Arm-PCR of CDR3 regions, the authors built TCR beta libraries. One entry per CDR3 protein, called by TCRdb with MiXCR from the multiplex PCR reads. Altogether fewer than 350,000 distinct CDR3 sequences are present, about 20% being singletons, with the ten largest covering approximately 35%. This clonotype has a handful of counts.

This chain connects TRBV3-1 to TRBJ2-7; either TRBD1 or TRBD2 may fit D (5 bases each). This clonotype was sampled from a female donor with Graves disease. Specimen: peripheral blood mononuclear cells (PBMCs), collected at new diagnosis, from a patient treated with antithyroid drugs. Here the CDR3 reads CASSPWDRAYEQYF. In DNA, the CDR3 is TGTGCCAGCAGCCCATGGGACCGAGCCTACGAGCAGTACTTC.